Listed below are T cell receptor beta chains from one sample, sequenced in a study of T-cell reconstitution after alpha-beta-depleted transplantation in children. TCRdb re-called the PCR reads with MiXCR, one entry per CDR3 protein. The sample has tens of thousands of distinct CDR3 sequences, 15% seen once. This material consisted of PBMCs, mostly from graft donor cells, taken 180 days after TCRalphabeta/CD19-depleted stem cell transplant. These receptors originate from a male patient aged 2-15 years who had a stem cell transplant for acute lymphoblastic leukemia, so the T cells may come from the graft donor. The CDR3 runs from the conserved cysteine through the conserved F or W. A D gene is named only where the DNA matches it firmly. Clone sizes are given selectively: once, few, many, or a class where the clone is expanded.

d_gene: TRBD2
j_gene: TRBJ2-2
abundance: -
v_gene: TRBV7-2
CDR3aa: CASGRGVGAGGGELFF
CDR3nt: TGTGCCAGCGGAAGAGGAGTGGGAGCGGGGGGCGGGGAGCTGTTTTTT

d_gene: -
j_gene: TRBJ2-7
abundance: -
v_gene: TRBV7-6
CDR3aa: CASSLAKSGANVYEQYF
CDR3nt: TGTGCCAGCAGCTTAGCCAAGTCAGGGGCTAACGTCTACGAGCAGTACTTC

d_gene: -
j_gene: TRBJ2-5
abundance: -
v_gene: TRBV5-1
CDR3aa: CASSWRGTARDF
CDR3nt: TGCGCCAGCAGCTGGAGGGGGACGGCCAGGGACTTC

d_gene: -
j_gene: TRBJ1-6
abundance: -
v_gene: TRBV12-3/TRBV12-4
CDR3aa: CASTLHRDSYNSPLHF
CDR3nt: TGTGCCAGCACCCTCCACAGGGACTCCTATAATTCACCCCTCCACTTT

d_gene: -
j_gene: TRBJ2-5
abundance: few
v_gene: TRBV5-1
CDR3aa: CASSLVLMGGGEETQYF
CDR3nt: TGCGCCAGCAGCTTGGTGTTGATGGGGGGTGGTGAAGAGACCCAGTACTTC

d_gene: TRBD2
j_gene: TRBJ2-5
abundance: many
v_gene: TRBV5-1
CDR3aa: CASSLVAGKETQYF
CDR3nt: TGCGCCAGCAGCTTGGTAGCGGGGAAAGAGACCCAGTACTTC

d_gene: -
j_gene: TRBJ1-1
abundance: -
v_gene: TRBV18
CDR3aa: CASSYEPGGEAFF
CDR3nt: TGTGCCAGCTCATATGAACCGGGTGGGGAAGCTTTCTTT

d_gene: -
j_gene: TRBJ2-5
abundance: -
v_gene: TRBV6-2/TRBV6-3
CDR3aa: CASSYPRGTQETQYF
CDR3nt: TGTGCCAGCAGTTATCCCCGTGGGACCCAAGAGACCCAGTACTTC

d_gene: -
j_gene: TRBJ1-1
abundance: -
v_gene: TRBV12-3/TRBV12-4
CDR3aa: CASRLGEISEAFF
CDR3nt: TGTGCCAGCAGGCTGGGCGAGATATCTGAAGCTTTCTTT

d_gene: -
j_gene: TRBJ2-7
abundance: -
v_gene: TRBV9
CDR3aa: CARSGDRIYEQYF
CDR3nt: TGTGCCCGCAGCGGGGACAGGATCTACGAGCAGTACTTC